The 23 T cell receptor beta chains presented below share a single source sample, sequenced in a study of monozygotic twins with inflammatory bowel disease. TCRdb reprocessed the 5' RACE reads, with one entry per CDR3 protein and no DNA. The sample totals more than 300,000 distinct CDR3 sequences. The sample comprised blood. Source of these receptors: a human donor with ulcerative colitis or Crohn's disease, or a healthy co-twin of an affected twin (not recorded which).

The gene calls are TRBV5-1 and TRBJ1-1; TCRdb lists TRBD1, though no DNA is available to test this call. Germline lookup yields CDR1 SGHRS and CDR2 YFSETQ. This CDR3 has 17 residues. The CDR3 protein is CASSFPGDRGPMAEAFF.

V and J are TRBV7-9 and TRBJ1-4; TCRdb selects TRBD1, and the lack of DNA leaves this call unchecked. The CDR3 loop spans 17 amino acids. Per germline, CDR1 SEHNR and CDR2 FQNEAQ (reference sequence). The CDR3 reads CASSLAQSAGGNEKLFF.

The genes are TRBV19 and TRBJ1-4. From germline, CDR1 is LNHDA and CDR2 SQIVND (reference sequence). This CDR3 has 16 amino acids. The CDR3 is CASSPEGRRDLEKLFF.

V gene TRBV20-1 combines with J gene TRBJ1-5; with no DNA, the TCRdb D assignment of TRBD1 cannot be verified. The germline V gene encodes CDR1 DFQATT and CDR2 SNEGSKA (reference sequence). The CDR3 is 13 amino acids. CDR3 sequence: CSAIGGIYQPQHF.

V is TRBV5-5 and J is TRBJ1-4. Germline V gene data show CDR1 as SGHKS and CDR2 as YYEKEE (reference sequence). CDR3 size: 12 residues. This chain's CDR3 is CASSPIGEKLFF.

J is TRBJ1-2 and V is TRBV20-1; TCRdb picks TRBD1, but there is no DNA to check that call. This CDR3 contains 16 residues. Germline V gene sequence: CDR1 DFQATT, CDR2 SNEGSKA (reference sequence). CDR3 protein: CSASEQGTGANYGYTF.

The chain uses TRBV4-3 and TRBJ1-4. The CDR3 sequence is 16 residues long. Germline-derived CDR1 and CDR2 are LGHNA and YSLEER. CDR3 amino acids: CASSPTVAPTNEKLFF.

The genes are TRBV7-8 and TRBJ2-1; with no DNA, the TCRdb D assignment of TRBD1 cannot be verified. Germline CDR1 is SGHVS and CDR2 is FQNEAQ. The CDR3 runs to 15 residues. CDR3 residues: CASSDIAQRGSVQFF.

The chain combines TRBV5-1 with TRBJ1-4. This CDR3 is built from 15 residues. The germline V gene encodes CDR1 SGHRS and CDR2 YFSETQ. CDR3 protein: CASSLEARGNEKLFF.

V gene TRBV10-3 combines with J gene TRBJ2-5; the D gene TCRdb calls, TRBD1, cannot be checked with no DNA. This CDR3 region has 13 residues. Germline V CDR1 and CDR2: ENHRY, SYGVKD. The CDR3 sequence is CAISPRGQETQYF.

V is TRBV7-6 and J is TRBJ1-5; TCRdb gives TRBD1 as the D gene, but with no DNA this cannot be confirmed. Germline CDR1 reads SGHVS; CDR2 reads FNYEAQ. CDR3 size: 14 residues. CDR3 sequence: CASSEGTGTQPQHF.

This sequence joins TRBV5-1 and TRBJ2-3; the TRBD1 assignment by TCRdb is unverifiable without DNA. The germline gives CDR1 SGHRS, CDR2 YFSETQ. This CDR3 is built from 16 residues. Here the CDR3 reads CASSLAGGASTDTQYF.

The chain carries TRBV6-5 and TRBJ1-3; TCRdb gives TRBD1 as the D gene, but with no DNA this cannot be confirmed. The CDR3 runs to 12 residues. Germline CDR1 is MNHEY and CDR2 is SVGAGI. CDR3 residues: CASSSGVGTIYF.

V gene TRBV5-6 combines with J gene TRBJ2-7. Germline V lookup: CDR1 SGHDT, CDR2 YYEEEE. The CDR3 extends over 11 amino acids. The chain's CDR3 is CASGRFYEQYF.

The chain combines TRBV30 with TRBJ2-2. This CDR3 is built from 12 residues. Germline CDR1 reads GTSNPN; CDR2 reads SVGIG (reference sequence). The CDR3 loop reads CAWSVNTGELFF. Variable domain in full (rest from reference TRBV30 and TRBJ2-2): SQTIHQWPATLVQPVGSPLSLECTVEGTSNPNLYWYRQAAGRGLQLLFYSVGIGQISSEVPQNLSASRPQDRQFILSSKKLLLSDSGFYLCAWSVNTGELFFGEGSRLTVL.

The CDR3 loop reads CASGLAEYNEQFF. The J gene is TRBJ2-1, the V gene TRBV7-6; the TCRdb D gene call, TRBD2, has no DNA to confirm it. CDR3 size: 13 residues. Per germline, CDR1 SGHVS and CDR2 FNYEAQ.

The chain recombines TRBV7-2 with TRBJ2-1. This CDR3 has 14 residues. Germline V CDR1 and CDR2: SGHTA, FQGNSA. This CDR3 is CASSLDARYNEQFF.

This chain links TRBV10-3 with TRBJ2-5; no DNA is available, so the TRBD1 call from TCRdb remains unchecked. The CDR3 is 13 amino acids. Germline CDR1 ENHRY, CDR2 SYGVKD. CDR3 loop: CAIRKDIRETQYF.

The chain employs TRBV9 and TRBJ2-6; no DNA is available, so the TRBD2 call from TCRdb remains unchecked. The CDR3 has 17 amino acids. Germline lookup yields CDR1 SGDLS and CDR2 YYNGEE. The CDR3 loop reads CASSVASGVSGANVLTF.

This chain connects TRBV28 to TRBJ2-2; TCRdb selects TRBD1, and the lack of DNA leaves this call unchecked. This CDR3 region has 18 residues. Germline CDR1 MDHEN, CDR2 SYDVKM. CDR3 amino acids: CASSPFPSGKPGTGELFF.

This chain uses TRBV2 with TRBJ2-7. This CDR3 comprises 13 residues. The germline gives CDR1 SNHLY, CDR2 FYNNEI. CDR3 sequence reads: CASRTAATYEQYF.

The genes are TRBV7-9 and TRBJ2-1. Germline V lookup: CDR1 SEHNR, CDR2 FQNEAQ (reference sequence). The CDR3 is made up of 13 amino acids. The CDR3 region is CASSFMLDNEQFF.

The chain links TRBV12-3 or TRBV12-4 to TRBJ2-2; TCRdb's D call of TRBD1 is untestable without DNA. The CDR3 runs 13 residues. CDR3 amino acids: CASNPQGIGELFF.